This TCR beta chain came from a study of control samples from healthy donors and cancer patients. Germline V gene sequence: CDR1 LGHDT, CDR2 YNNKEL (reference sequence). There are 14 residues in the CDR3. V lost 0 bases and J lost 6, with 11 bases in between. TCRdb keeps only in-frame clones here, not all; method: immunoSEQ multiplex PCR. The sample carries 200,000 or so clones, around 94% recorded once. V gene TRBV3-1 (or the pseudogene TRBV3-2) combines with J gene TRBJ1-2, with D hard to call. Sequencing was performed on blood. The receptor's source is a man between 50 and 59 years old in good health. The CDR3: CASSQESGLDGYTF. The CDR3, as DNA: TGTGCCAGCAGCCAAGAATCGGGGTTGGATGGCTACACCTTC.